The 13 T cell receptor beta chains below were found in one sample sequenced in a study of blood T cells in healthy people across ages. Primers used in a second PCR of roughly 7 to 12 cycles were a sample-barcoded 5' primer and a J-beta primer mix. MiXCR was run by TCRdb on the 5' RACE reads, yielding one entry per CDR3 protein. The sample has roughly 650,000 distinct CDR3 sequences; approximately 30% are singletons. Sequenced: blood. These receptors came from a woman older than 75 in good health.

This clonotype was detected many times. The chain has TRBV7-2 and TRBJ2-3, with TRBD2 identical over 9 bases. The CDR3 is 15 residues long. Per germline, CDR1 SGHTA and CDR2 FQGNSA. The V segment lost 1 base and the J segment 5 bases; nucleotides outside the gene matches: 4. The CDR3 coding sequence is TGTGCCAGCAGCTTAGGCGGGGGGGCCGGAGATACGCAGTATTTT. Its translation is CASSLGGGAGDTQYF. The full variable domain, completed using reference TRBV7-2 and TRBJ2-3, is GAGVSQSPSNKVTEKGKDVELRCDPISGHTALYWYRQSLGQGLEFLIYFQGNSAPDKSGLPSDRFSAERTGGSVSTLTIQRTQQEDSAVYLCASSLGGGAGDTQYFGPGTRLTVL.

This rearrangement joins TRBV20-1 to TRBJ2-5; TRBD2 agrees at 9 bases. Germline V gene lookup returns CDR1 DFQATT and CDR2 SNEGSKA (reference sequence). The trim removed 3 bases at V and 3 bases at J, leaving 8 bases unmatched. CDR3 length: 15 amino acids. The CDR3 nucleotides are TGCAGTGCTAGTGTCGGACTAGCGATTGAAGAGACCCAGTACTTC. Encoded protein: CSASVGLAIEETQYF.

This clonotype was recorded at least ten times. The J gene is TRBJ1-2, the V gene TRBV15; D unresolved. CDR1 and CDR2 from the germline V gene are LNHNV and YYDKDF (reference sequence). The CDR3 contains 16 residues. V dropped 5 bases and J dropped 3 bases, with 19 bases sitting between them. CDR3 residues: CATSGNAGFLDYGYTF. In DNA, the CDR3 is TGTGCCACCAGCGGTAACGCCGGGTTTTTGGACTATGGCTACACCTTC.

This clonotype was found many times. The rearrangement links TRBV4-1 to TRBJ2-1; 12 bases align to TRBD2. The CDR3 runs to 15 residues. CDR1 and CDR2 from the germline V gene are MGHRA and YSYEKL. V dropped 4 bases and J dropped 8; count of bases not matched to a gene: 6. The DNA of the CDR3 is TGCGCCAGCAGCCGGGGACTAGCGGGCATCGATGAGCAGTTCTTC. Amino acids: CASSRGLAGIDEQFF.

This clonotype has ten or more counts. The rearrangement joins TRBV2 to TRBJ2-7; D not certain. CDR3 length equals 15 residues. The V and J ends lost 6 bases and 3 bases respectively, with 18 bases between them. Germline assignment: CDR1 SNHLY and CDR2 FYNNEI. The CDR3 DNA sequence: TGTGCCAGCAGAGAGTCGGCCGCTCAAGGCTACGAGCAGTACTTC. This codes for CASRESAAQGYEQYF.

This clonotype was found many times. CDR3 nucleotides: TGTGCCAGCAGCTTAGTAACTAGCGGGGGGGCCGTCACCTACAATGAGCAGTTCTTC. Its protein product is CASSLVTSGGAVTYNEQFF. J is TRBJ2-1 and V is TRBV7-8, with TRBD2 matching over 13 bases. The CDR3 runs 19 residues. Germline V gene lookup returns CDR1 SGHVS and CDR2 FQNEAQ. The V and J ends lost 1 base and 2 bases, in that order; junction bases with no gene match: 8.

This clonotype was observed at least ten times. This sequence joins TRBV7-9 and TRBJ2-1; tentative D call: TRBD1 (6 bases). This CDR3 is 18 amino acids long. Germline V gene sequence: CDR1 SEHNR, CDR2 FQNEAQ (reference sequence). With 4 bases removed from V and 2 bases from J, the gap between germline ends came to 21 bases. The CDR3 here is CASSSDRLDSLTYNEQFF. For the CDR3, the DNA is TGTGCCAGCAGCTCAGATCGCCTGGACAGCCTTACCTACAATGAGCAGTTCTTC.

This clonotype was detected ten times or more. The V gene is TRBV24-1, the J gene TRBJ2-3; 8 bases match TRBD2. The CDR3 sequence is 17 residues long. The J segment lost 0 bases and the V segment lost 4 bases, leaving 8 bases of the junction unmatched. CDR1 is KGHDR and CDR2 is SFDVKD in the germline V gene. CDR3 residues: CATSDPTSVTSTDTQYF. The CDR3 DNA is TGTGCCACCAGTGACCCGACTAGCGTTACTAGCACAGATACGCAGTATTTT.

In this sample, this clonotype turned up a few times. The genes are TRBV7-9 and TRBJ2-5, with D unclear. CDR1 and CDR2 from the germline V gene are SEHNR and FQNEAQ (reference sequence). The ends were cut back, 5 bases at V and 4 bases at J, with 14 bases in the middle. The CDR3 runs to 14 residues. CDR3 nucleotide sequence: TGTGCCAGCAGCGCGGACGTCTTGCGAGAGACCCAGTACTTC. Translation gives CASSADVLRETQYF.

At least ten counts were recorded for this clonotype. The chain carries TRBV3-1 and TRBJ2-1; D is undetermined. The length of the CDR3 is 16 residues. Looked up from germline, CDR1 is LGHDT and CDR2 is YNNKEL (reference sequence). V gave up 1 base and J gave up 0 bases, with 10 bases separating them. Here the CDR3 reads CASSQVHRSSYNEQFF. CDR3 coding DNA: TGTGCCAGCAGCCAAGTACATCGGAGCTCCTACAATGAGCAGTTCTTC.

This clonotype appeared a few times. The chain carries TRBV30 and TRBJ1-5; TRBD1 agrees at 7 bases. This CDR3 is built from 16 residues. Germline lookup yields CDR1 GTSNPN and CDR2 SVGIG (reference sequence). The ends lost 1 base at V and 0 bases at J; junction bases unmatched: 6. The CDR3 nucleotides are TGTGCCTGGAGTGAAAAGGGGGCTGATAGCAATCAGCCCCAGCATTTT. It translates to CAWSEKGADSNQPQHF. The whole variable domain, filled in from reference TRBV30 and TRBJ1-5, reads SQTIHQWPATLVQPVGSPLSLECTVEGTSNPNLYWYRQAAGRGLQLLFYSVGIGQISSEVPQNLSASRPQDRQFILSSKKLLLSDSGFYLCAWSEKGADSNQPQHFGDGTRLSIL.

This clonotype has ten or more counts. The rearrangement uses TRBV20-1 and TRBJ1-6; 8 bases map to TRBD1. The V gene's germline CDR1 is DFQATT and CDR2 SNEGSKA (reference sequence). Trimming removed 4 bases from V and 1 base from J; junction bases left unmatched: 3. This CDR3 contains 15 residues. The DNA for the CDR3 is TGCAGTGCTATGCAGGGGGCTTCCTATAATTCACCCCTCCACTTT. This sequence encodes CSAMQGASYNSPLHF.

This rearrangement joins TRBV20-1 to TRBJ2-3; D unclear. Trimming removed 7 bases at V and 1 base at J, with 12 bases between. Germline CDR1 DFQATT, CDR2 SNEGSKA (reference sequence). This CDR3 is 13 amino acids long. In nucleotides, the CDR3 is TGCAGTGTGGATGCCTTTGGCACAGATACGCAGTATTTT. This codes for CSVDAFGTDTQYF.